This T cell receptor beta chain appears in the sequencing data of a study of OX40 agonist ivuxolimab in advanced cancers. Study-wide findings and caveats: By week 6 at 0.1 to 3.0 mg/kg, blood CD4+ and CD8+ T cells had expanded clonally.

TCRdb keeps only in-frame clones here, not all; method: immunoSEQ multiplex PCR. Here the sample spans roughly 40,000 clones, roughly 92% being singletons. Germline CDR1 and CDR2: MNHEY and SMNVEV (reference sequence). V gave up 8 bases and J gave up 5 bases; unmatched junction bases: 6. This CDR3 has 12 amino acids. Baseline was the first blood sampling point, followed by cycle 4 day 1 and cycle 7 day 1. This clone was seen more than once but under ten times. Its antigen remains unidentified. The specimen was CD4+ or CD8+ T cells sorted from blood, collected in a trial of the OX40 agonist ivuxolimab. This sequence originates from an adult with an advanced solid tumor such as melanoma, head and neck, liver or kidney cancer. J is TRBJ2-7 and V is TRBV27; 7 positions agree with TRBD2. CDR3 DNA: TGTGCCAGCGCAGGGAGGGCACACGAGCAGTACTTC. It specifies CASAGRAHEQYF.